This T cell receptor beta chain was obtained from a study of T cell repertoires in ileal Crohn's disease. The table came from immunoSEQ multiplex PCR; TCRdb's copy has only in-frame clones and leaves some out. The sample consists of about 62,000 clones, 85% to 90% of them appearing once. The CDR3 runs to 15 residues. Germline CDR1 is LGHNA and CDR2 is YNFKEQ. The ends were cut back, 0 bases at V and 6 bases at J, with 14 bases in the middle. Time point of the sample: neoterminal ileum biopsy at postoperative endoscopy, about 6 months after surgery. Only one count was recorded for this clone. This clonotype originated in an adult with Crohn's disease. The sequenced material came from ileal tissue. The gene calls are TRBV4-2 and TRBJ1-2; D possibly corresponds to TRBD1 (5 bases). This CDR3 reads CASSQDARVRDGYTF. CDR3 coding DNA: TGTGCCAGCAGCCAAGATGCCAGGGTAAGGGATGGCTACACCTTC.